This T cell receptor (beta chain) emerged from a study of cytomegalovirus exposure and HLA in healthy donors. Study details: Earlier, fewer than 130 million unique TCR beta sequences were recovered from around 190 million T cells by an analysis.

Germline V gene sequence: CDR1 MDHEN, CDR2 SYDVKM. Trimming took 3 bases from V and 4 from J, leaving 12 bases between them. This CDR3 is 14 amino acids long. This clone has only one observation. The antigen is not known. Findings of the study overall: In a later analysis, CMV-associated beta chains were mostly HLA-associated, it appeared.

Both 60 Vbeta primers and 13 Jbeta primers went into the PCR. Assay: immunoSEQ multiplex PCR; the TCRdb copy retains only in-frame clones and omits some. This sample has 75,000 to 95,000 clones, with just under 80% found just once. Sequencing used PBMCs. The source is a male donor in good health and CMV-seropositive. This chain uses TRBV28 with TRBJ1-2; D gene ambiguous. The CDR3 DNA is TGTGCCAGCAGTTTGGCAGGTACCCCCTATGGCTACACCTTC. Translation gives CASSLAGTPYGYTF.